The 29 T cell receptor beta chains below were found in one sample sequenced in a study of blood T cell repertoires in COVID-19. TCRdb keeps only in-frame clones here, not all; method: immunoSEQ multiplex PCR. The data show more than 60,000 clones, 88% seen once. Material for sequencing was peripheral blood. These receptors came from a woman aged 60-70 years with COVID-19, enrolled during active disease.

V usage is TRBV11-1 and J usage is TRBJ2-1; 8 nucleotides align to TRBD1. The V segment lost 1 base and the J segment 1 base; nucleotides outside the gene matches: 0. CDR3 length: 15 amino acids. The germline CDR1 and CDR2 sequences are SGHAT and FQDESV (reference sequence). CDR3 coding DNA: TGTGCCAGCAGCTTAGACAGGGGGTCCTACAATGAGCAGTTCTTC. Protein product: CASSLDRGSYNEQFF.

The rearrangement joins TRBV10-2 to TRBJ2-3, with 8 bases that match TRBD2. With V trimmed by 4 bases and J by 6 bases, 6 bases remained unmatched. CDR1 WSHSY and CDR2 SAAADI come from the germline V gene. The CDR3 sequence is 14 residues long. This chain's CDR3 is CASSGISGSDTQYF. The CDR3 DNA follows: TGCGCCAGCAGTGGGATCAGCGGGAGCGATACGCAGTATTTT.

For this clone: The sample contains more than one DNA sequence encoding this CDR3. The J gene is TRBJ2-2, the V gene TRBV6-5; D unclear. This CDR3 region has 16 residues. V was cut by 0 bases and J by 3 bases, with 11 bases left in between. Germline values: CDR1 MNHEY, CDR2 SVGAGI. Here the CDR3 DNA reads TGTGCCAGCAGTTACTCGTCCAGACTGGACACCGGGGAGCTGTTTTTT. This codes for CASSYSSRLDTGELFF.

The CDR3 DNA reads TGTGCCAGTATCCTAAGTTCGAACACTGAAGCTTTCTTT. Translating it yields CASILSSNTEAFF. The chain has TRBV19 and TRBJ1-1; D is unresolved. V shed 7 bases and J shed 1 base, with 10 bases lying between them. The CDR3 runs to 13 residues. Germline CDR1 is LNHDA and CDR2 is SQIVND (reference sequence). The variable domain in full, with the rest retrieved from reference TRBV19 and TRBJ1-1, is DGGITQSPKYLFRKEGQNVTLSCEQNLNHDAMYWYRQDPGQGLRLIYYSQIVNDFQKGDIAEGYSVSREKKESFPLTVTSAQKNPTAFYLCASILSSNTEAFFGQGTRLTVV.

This clone was detected once. The chain joins TRBV24-1 to TRBJ1-2; 7 positions match TRBD1. The V and J ends lost 4 bases and 8 bases, in that order; junction bases with no gene match: 9. The CDR3 spans 14 residues. Germline V gene sequence: CDR1 KGHDR, CDR2 SFDVKD. CDR3 DNA sequence: TGTGCCACCAGTGACACCGGGACAGTGGGGGGCTACACCTTC. Amino acids: CATSDTGTVGGYTF.

V gene TRBV7-9 combines with J gene TRBJ1-2; 8 nucleotides match TRBD1. Per germline, CDR1 SEHNR and CDR2 FQNEAQ (reference sequence). V lost 5 bases to trimming and J lost 4 bases; unmatched junction nucleotides: 3. This CDR3 is 13 amino acids long. CDR3: CASSTGGVYGYTF. In DNA, the CDR3 is TGTGCCAGCAGCACAGGGGGGGTCTATGGCTACACCTTC.

The rearrangement joins TRBV13 to TRBJ1-2, with 11 nucleotides matching TRBD1. The CDR3 consists of 16 residues. The germline V gene encodes CDR1 PRHDT and CDR2 FYEKMQ (reference sequence). V was clipped by 5 bases and J by 4 bases; unmatched bases: 9. Written as DNA, the CDR3 is TGTGCCAGCAGCCGAAGGGGACAGGGGGTAACCTATGGCTACACCTTC. Amino acids: CASSRRGQGVTYGYTF.

The J gene is TRBJ2-2, the V gene TRBV5-1, with D possibly matching TRBD1 (6 bases). Germline assignment: CDR1 SGHRS and CDR2 YFSETQ. CDR3 length equals 16 residues. V lost 0 bases and J 2 bases, leaving 11 bases between the germline ends. CDR3 protein: CASSLAPDRNTGELFF. CDR3 sequence (DNA): TGCGCCAGCAGCTTGGCCCCGGACAGAAACACCGGGGAGCTGTTTTTT. The variable domain in full, completed from reference TRBV5-1 and TRBJ2-2, reads KAGVTQTPRYLIKTRGQQVTLSCSPISGHRSVSWYQQTPGQGLQFLFEYFSETQRNKGNFPGRFSGRQFSNSRSEMNVSTLELGDSALYLCASSLAPDRNTGELFFGEGSRLTVL.

The chain carries TRBV7-8 and TRBJ2-7; the match to TRBD2 covers 8 bases. CDR1 is SGHVS, CDR2 FQNEAQ, per germline. The CDR3 is 14 amino acids. V lost 5 bases, J lost 6 bases, and 9 bases stayed unmatched. CDR3 sequence reads: CASSRGGGLGEQYF. DNA of the CDR3: TGTGCCAGCAGCCGAGGCGGGGGGTTGGGCGAGCAGTACTTC.

The chain carries TRBV9 and TRBJ2-6, with 9 bases fitting TRBD1. V shed 3 bases, J shed 0 bases, and the junction held 7 bases outside the gene matches. This CDR3 contains 18 residues. Germline-derived CDR1 and CDR2 are SGDLS and YYNGEE. The CDR3 coding sequence is TGTGCCAGCAGCGCGTACAGGGGGCCGCCCTCTGGGGCCAACGTCCTGACTTTC. Its translation: CASSAYRGPPSGANVLTF.

The genes are TRBV7-9 and TRBJ1-1; D remains ambiguous. The CDR3 is 13 residues long. Trimming cost V 0 bases and J 3 bases, with 5 bases left between them. Germline CDR1 reads SEHNR; CDR2 reads FQNEAQ (reference sequence). DNA for the CDR3: TGTGCCAGCAGCTTAGCAGCCTACACTGAAGCTTTCTTT. This gives the protein CASSLAAYTEAFF.

This clone was found once. V is TRBV6-1 and J is TRBJ1-3; D gene uncertain. The ends were cut back, 4 bases at V and 0 bases at J, with 13 bases in the middle. Germline V gene data show CDR1 as MNHNS and CDR2 as SASEGT. The CDR3 loop spans 16 amino acids. The CDR3 sequence: CASSAGAPSSGNTIYF. The CDR3, as DNA: TGTGCCAGCAGTGCAGGCGCCCCTTCCTCTGGAAACACCATATATTTT.

This chain joins TRBV7-2 and TRBJ2-7; a weak D match, TRBD1 (6 bases). The V gene lost 4 bases and the J gene lost 2 bases, with 9 bases spanning the gap. Germline loops: CDR1 SGHTA, CDR2 FQGNSA. The CDR3 sequence is 13 residues long. CDR3 nucleotides: TGTGCCAGCAGCTCGGGACATACCTACGAGCAGTACTTC. Its translation: CASSSGHTYEQYF.

The chain is built from TRBV9 and TRBJ1-5; D is perhaps TRBD1 (5 bases). This CDR3 is 14 amino acids long. CDR1 is SGDLS, CDR2 YYNGEE, per germline. V was pared by 0 bases and J by 7 bases, with 11 bases between. The CDR3 DNA reads TGTGCCAGCAGCGTAGAGGGGACTGACCAGCCCCAGCATTTT. It yields the protein CASSVEGTDQPQHF. The full variable domain, completed using reference TRBV9 and TRBJ1-5, is DSGVTQTPKHLITATGQRVTLRCSPRSGDLSVYWYQQSLDQGLQFLIQYYNGEERAKGNILERFSAQQFPDLHSELNLSSLELGDSALYFCASSVEGTDQPQHFGDGTRLSIL.

The J gene is TRBJ1-2, the V gene TRBV6-5, with TRBD1 matching over 7 bases. Looked up from germline, CDR1 is MNHEY and CDR2 is SVGAGI. J lost 7 bases, V lost 4 bases, and 6 bases had no gene match. CDR3 length equals 13 residues. The CDR3 protein is CASSLRQGGGYTF. The CDR3 DNA sequence: TGTGCCAGCAGTTTGCGACAGGGAGGTGGCTACACCTTC.

This clone occurred many times. The rearrangement links TRBV18 to TRBJ2-7; 8 nucleotides agree with TRBD1. The germline gives CDR1 KGHSH, CDR2 LQKENI. CDR3 length equals 13 residues. The trim removed 5 bases at V and 4 bases at J, leaving 4 bases unmatched. CDR3 region: CASSEGQAYEQYF. The DNA of the CDR3 is TGTGCCAGCTCAGAGGGACAGGCATACGAGCAGTACTTC. Using reference TRBV18 and TRBJ2-7 for the parts outside the CDR3, the full variable domain is NAGVMQNPRHLVRRRGQEARLRCSPMKGHSHVYWYRQLPEEGLKFMVYLQKENIIDESGMPKERFSAEFPKEGPSILRIQQVVRGDSAAYFCASSEGQAYEQYFGPGTRLTVT.

The chain recombines TRBV10-3 with TRBJ1-1, with TRBD1 identical over 8 bases. V lost 3 bases and J lost 3; bases outside the gene matches: 12. The CDR3 runs 17 residues. Germline loops: CDR1 ENHRY, CDR2 SYGVKD. In nucleotides, the CDR3 is TGTGCCATCAGTGAATTCCGGGACAGGCTTAGCTACACTGAAGCTTTCTTT. Protein sequence: CAISEFRDRLSYTEAFF.

V usage is TRBV30 and J usage is TRBJ2-7, with TRBD1 identical over 11 bases. J lost 3 bases, V lost 2 bases, and 3 bases had no gene match. Germline CDR1 reads GTSNPN; CDR2 reads SVGIG (reference sequence). The CDR3 loop spans 14 amino acids. Here the CDR3 reads CAWSPGTGGYEQYF. CDR3 coding DNA: TGTGCCTGGAGTCCCGGGACAGGGGGCTACGAGCAGTACTTC.

The chain employs TRBV3-1 (or the pseudogene TRBV3-2) and TRBJ2-5, with TRBD2 as a possible D gene (5 bases). The CDR3 spans 15 residues. The germline gives CDR1 LGHDT, CDR2 YNNKEL (reference sequence). V gave up 1 base and J gave up 4 bases, with 13 bases separating them. The CDR3 protein is CASSQVAPPGETQYF. CDR3 in DNA: TGTGCCAGCAGCCAAGTAGCGCCCCCGGGAGAGACCCAGTACTTC.

The sample holds one count of this clone. This rearrangement joins TRBV11-3 to TRBJ2-2; 8 positions agree with TRBD1. V was pared by 5 bases and J by 8 bases, with 7 bases of the junction left unmatched. The CDR3 consists of 14 residues. Germline lookup yields CDR1 SGHNT and CDR2 YENEEA. The CDR3 sequence: CASSGNRGKGELFF. The CDR3 DNA reads TGTGCCAGCAGCGGCAACAGGGGGAAGGGGGAGCTGTTTTTT.

J is TRBJ2-7 and V is TRBV7-2; 7 positions agree with TRBD2. The ends lost 5 bases at V and 6 bases at J; junction bases unmatched: 10. The CDR3 is made up of 14 amino acids. Germline V lookup: CDR1 SGHTA, CDR2 FQGNSA. The CDR3 reads CASSLGRASLEQYF. DNA for the CDR3: TGTGCCAGCAGCCTTGGGAGGGCCTCCCTCGAGCAGTACTTC.

This clone was seen once. The chain employs TRBV19 and TRBJ2-1; unclear D gene. The CDR3 length is 14 residues. Trimming shortened V by 11 bases and J by 2 bases, and 16 bases separated the two germline ends. The germline V gene encodes CDR1 LNHDA and CDR2 SQIVND (reference sequence). The CDR3 sequence is CASHLGPPYNEQFF. The CDR3, as DNA: TGTGCCTCCCACTTGGGCCCACCCTACAATGAGCAGTTCTTC.

The chain is built from TRBV19 and TRBJ1-4; 8 nucleotides match TRBD1. The CDR3 spans 16 residues. Losses at the gene ends were 9 bases for V and 2 bases for J; bases not matched to a gene: 11. Per germline, CDR1 LNHDA and CDR2 SQIVND (reference sequence). CDR3 nucleotides: TGTGCCAGCGCCGATGCGACAGGGGCCACTAATGAAAAACTGTTTTTT. This encodes CASADATGATNEKLFF.

This clone showed up just a few times. The chain couples TRBV6-5 to TRBJ1-1; no reliable D call. V lost 0 bases, J lost 3 bases, and 11 bases lay in between. The CDR3 consists of 15 residues. In germline, CDR1 is MNHEY, CDR2 SVGAGI. In nucleotides, the CDR3 is TGTGCCAGCAGTTACTCGATCCTACCGCACACTGAAGCTTTCTTT. This translates into CASSYSILPHTEAFF.

The genes are TRBV7-9 and TRBJ2-7; 7 nucleotides align to TRBD2. Trimming cost V 5 bases and J 0 bases; bases outside gene matches: 4. The CDR3 extends over 14 amino acids. Germline lookup yields CDR1 SEHNR and CDR2 FQNEAQ (reference sequence). Written as DNA, the CDR3 is TGTGCCAGCAGCCCCGGGGGGATCTCCTACGAGCAGTACTTC. Residues: CASSPGGISYEQYF.

The chain recombines TRBV11-3 with TRBJ1-1; D is possibly TRBD1 (5 bases). The CDR3 has 15 residues. The germline CDR1 and CDR2 sequences are SGHNT and YENEEA. The germline V and J ends were trimmed by 1 base and 5 bases, with 14 bases remaining between them. In DNA form, the CDR3 reads TGTGCCAGCAGCTTAGGATACACCGGGGGGACTGAAGCTTTCTTT. Translated, it gives CASSLGYTGGTEAFF.

The rearrangement uses TRBV24-1 and TRBJ2-1, with 10 bases matching TRBD2. Germline CDR1 and CDR2: KGHDR and SFDVKD. J gave up 8 bases and V 4 bases, and 10 bases lay outside the gene matches. CDR3 size: 16 residues. The CDR3 nucleotides are TGTGCCACCAGTGACCCTTCTAGCGGGAGTACCCATGAGCAGTTCTTC. Translated, it gives CATSDPSSGSTHEQFF.

V is TRBV27 and J is TRBJ1-4; TRBD1 matches 7 bases. Per the germline V gene, CDR1 is MNHEY and CDR2 is SMNVEV (reference sequence). The CDR3 sequence is 14 residues long. Trimming removed 4 bases from V and 7 bases from J; junction bases left unmatched: 6. The CDR3 protein is CASSYDREGEKLFF. The CDR3 DNA is TGTGCCAGCAGTTACGACAGGGAAGGTGAAAAACTGTTTTTT.

CDR3 residues: CATEPSGRAPSNEQFF. CDR3 nucleotide sequence: TGTGCCACCGAACCTAGCGGGAGGGCCCCGTCCAATGAGCAGTTCTTC. The rearrangement links TRBV10-3 to TRBJ2-1; 12 bases map to TRBD2. This CDR3 region has 16 residues. V gave up 10 bases and J gave up 6 bases; unmatched junction bases: 13. Germline CDR1 and CDR2: ENHRY and SYGVKD.